Listed below are T cell receptor beta chains from one sample, sequenced in a study of blood T cell repertoires in COVID-19. The method was immunoSEQ multiplex PCR; TCRdb's version includes in-frame clones alone and lacks a portion of them. The sample lists about 120,000 clones, roughly 90% seen once, with about a fifth in the top ten. The sample comprised peripheral blood. The receptors were sampled from a human donor with acute or convalescent COVID-19. The donor label of this sample is uncertain. Both conserved end residues are part of each CDR3. The D gene is left open where the match is weak. The size field is filled for only some rows; it gives once, few, many or a size class.

. | . | TRBJ2-5 | TRBV19 | TGTGCCAGTAGCTCATGGGAGGAGACCCAGTACTTC | CASSSWEETQYF
. | . | TRBJ1-3 | TRBV18 | TGTGCCAGCTCACCTACGGTGGGGGCGAGGTACTCTGGAAACACCATATATTTT | CASSPTVGARYSGNTIYF
. | . | TRBJ1-5 | TRBV30 | TGTGCCTGGAGTGAAGGGGGCAATCAGCCCCAGCATTTT | CAWSEGGNQPQHF
TRBD1 | . | TRBJ2-1 | TRBV7-3 | TGTGCCAGCAGCCCACAGGGGGCGTTGAGTGAGCAGTTCTTC | CASSPQGALSEQFF
. | . | TRBJ2-7 | TRBV7-2 | TGTGCCAGCAGCGCGGGTAGGGGGACCTACGAGCAGTACTTC | CASSAGRGTYEQYF
. | . | TRBJ1-2 | TRBV14 | TGTGCCAGCAGCCAAGATTTGAGCCAGGGCTATGGCTACACCTTC | CASSQDLSQGYGYTF
. | once | TRBJ1-1 | TRBV5-6 | TGTGCCAGCAGCCGACAGTGGACTGAAGCTTTCTTT | CASSRQWTEAFF
. | few | TRBJ1-1 | TRBV7-3 | TGTGCCAGCAGGAGACAAGGGGACACTGAAGCTTTCTTT | CASRRQGDTEAFF
TRBD1 | . | TRBJ1-2 | TRBV7-3 | TGTGCCAGCAGCCCCGGGACAGGGTTGGATGGCTACACCTTC | CASSPGTGLDGYTF
. | . | TRBJ2-3 | TRBV5-1 | TGCGCCAGCAGCCCAAACAGGGATACGGATACGCAGTATTTT | CASSPNRDTDTQYF
TRBD1 | . | TRBJ2-2 | TRBV18 | TGTGCCAGCTCGCCCAGACAGGGGGCGTACACCGGGGAGCTGTTTTTT | CASSPRQGAYTGELFF
TRBD1 | . | TRBJ2-7 | TRBV11-2 | TGTGCCAGCAGTAGGGGGCCCTCCTACGAGCAGTACTTC | CASSRGPSYEQYF
TRBD1 | . | TRBJ2-5 | TRBV6-5 | TGTGCCAGCAGTTACGACAGGGGGCGGGGGACCCAGTACTTC | CASSYDRGRGTQYF
. | . | TRBJ2-3 | TRBV29-1 | TGCAGCGTTGAGTTTACCGGAGATACGCAGTATTTT | CSVEFTGDTQYF
. | . | TRBJ1-5 | TRBV24-1 | TGTGCCACCAGTGATTTGGAGGCGAAGCCCCAGCATTTT | CATSDLEAKPQHF
. | . | TRBJ2-7 | TRBV21-1 | TGTGCCAGCGGAGTTTACGAGCAGTACTTC | CASGVYEQYF
. | . | TRBJ2-7 | TRBV21-1 | TGTGCCAGCAGCAAAGGAAGAGGATCTGGAATGCTTGGGGAGCAGTACTTC | CASSKGRGSGMLGEQYF
TRBD1 | . | TRBJ1-2 | TRBV19 | TGTGCCAGTAGTCTCCCGGACAGGCCCCTCTATGGCTACACCTTC | CASSLPDRPLYGYTF
TRBD2 | . | TRBJ2-2 | TRBV7-9 | TGTGCCAGCAGCTCTCCAGGACTAGCGGGAGGGAACACCGGGGAGCTGTTTTTT | CASSSPGLAGGNTGELFF
TRBD2 | . | TRBJ2-1 | TRBV29-1 | TGCAGCGTGCGGCGGGGGACCTACAATGAGCAGTTCTTC | CSVRRGTYNEQFF
. | . | TRBJ2-1 | TRBV29-1 | TGCAGCGTTGTATTCGTACTAACCGATGAGCAGTTCTTC | CSVVFVLTDEQFF
TRBD1 | . | TRBJ2-7 | TRBV7-2 | TGTGCCAGCAGCTCAATGGGACAGATCTACGAGCAGTACTTC | CASSSMGQIYEQYF
. | few | TRBJ2-7 | TRBV30 | TGTGCCTGGAGTGTATTAGGGGCGTTCCCCTACGAGCAGTACTTC | CAWSVLGAFPYEQYF
TRBD1 | . | TRBJ1-1 | TRBV19 | TGTGCCAGCTCGGAAGGGGGCTGGAACACTGAAGCTTTCTTT | CASSEGGWNTEAFF
TRBD1 | . | TRBJ2-7 | TRBV28 | TGTGCCAGCAGCCCCGGGACAGGGACCTACGAGCAGTACTTC | CASSPGTGTYEQYF
. | . | TRBJ1-1 | TRBV11-2 | TGTGCCAGCAGCTTAGAGCAGGGACTCACTGAAGCTTTCTTT | CASSLEQGLTEAFF
. | . | TRBJ1-4 | TRBV5-6 | TGTGCCAGCAGCTTGGGCAGGGCACTTAATGAAAAACTGTTTTTT | CASSLGRALNEKLFF
. | . | TRBJ1-3 | TRBV28 | TGTGCCAGCAGTTTAAGGCGGACAGCGAGTGGAAACACCATATATTTT | CASSLRRTASGNTIYF
. | . | TRBJ1-1 | TRBV3-1/TRBV3-2 | TGTGCCAGCAGCCACTCCGGGGATCCGGTGGCTTTCTTT | CASSHSGDPVAFF
. | . | TRBJ2-7 | TRBV15 | TGTGCCACCAGCCGGGATGAGGGAATAGACTACGAGCAGTACTTC | CATSRDEGIDYEQYF
. | . | TRBJ2-7 | TRBV11-2 | TGTGCCAGCAGCTTAGAGGGAGCAATAGAGCAGTACTTC | CASSLEGAIEQYF
TRBD2 | . | TRBJ2-3 | TRBV7-9 | TGTGCCAGCAGCTTAGCTAGCGGGGGAAGCACAGATACGCAGTATTTT | CASSLASGGSTDTQYF
. | . | TRBJ2-7 | TRBV13 | TGTGCCAGCAGCGAGGCAGGGGCTAGCTCCTACGAGCAGTACTTC | CASSEAGASSYEQYF
TRBD1 | . | TRBJ2-2 | TRBV6-2/TRBV6-3 | TGTGCCAGCAGTTACAGTCCGGGACAGGGGTACACCGGGGAGCTGTTTTTT | CASSYSPGQGYTGELFF
. | . | TRBJ1-2 | TRBV3-1/TRBV3-2 | TGTGCCAGCAGCCAAGATTCATTCCAGGTGCACTTC | CASSQDSFQVHF
TRBD1 | . | TRBJ1-5 | TRBV18 | TGTGCCAGCTCACCTCAGACAGGGAATCAGCCCCAGCATTTT | CASSPQTGNQPQHF
. | many | TRBJ1-6 | TRBV28 | TGTGCCAGCAGTTTAGACATGGCATCACCCCTCCACTTT | CASSLDMASPLHF